This is a list of T cell receptor beta chains from one sample in a study of T cell repertoires in cytomegalovirus infection. TCRdb itself ran the reads through MiXCR, one entry per CDR3 protein. The data contain roughly 310,000 distinct CDR3 sequences, around 29% of them singletons. For these TCRs, the target antigens are not known. The sequencing used cultured PBMCs, collected from culture after CMV antigen stimulation. Receptors originate from a human donor in good health (CMV status not recorded). Some clones in this sample may be carry-over from other donors' samples. Each CDR3 is given without its conserved first and last residue. Not every row has a clone size; where given, it reads once, few, many or a size class.

11 | few | TRBJ1-2 | TRBV4-1 | ASSQDGMYGYT
13 | - | TRBJ1-1 | TRBV5-1 | ASSGRGGRDTEAF
13 | few | TRBJ2-3 | TRBV7-8 | ASSLGTRITDTQY
10 | few | TRBJ1-1 | TRBV28 | ASSPDRPEAF
15 | few | TRBJ2-7 | TRBV6-6 | ASSYLRGGGEYAEQY
11 | - | TRBJ2-7 | TRBV12-3/TRBV12-4 | ASRPLAGGGQY
11 | - | TRBJ2-2 | TRBV24-1 | ATSVLGTGELF
15 | few | TRBJ1-5 | TRBV28 | ASSFVREDSSNQPQH
13 | few | TRBJ2-3 | TRBV2 | ASSEDGLSTDTQY
13 | - | TRBJ1-2 | TRBV4-2 | ASSQETGGAYGYT
11 | few | TRBJ1-2 | TRBV12-3/TRBV12-4 | ASSFQGNYGYT
13 | many | TRBJ1-5 | TRBV7-2 | ASSLGGGSNQPQH
12 | few | TRBJ2-4 | TRBV20-1 | SVPTDLAKNIQY
13 | - | TRBJ2-3 | TRBV27 | ASYGVLESTDTQY
11 | - | TRBJ2-3 | TRBV3-1 | ASSQAGSDTQY
14 | - | TRBJ2-7 | TRBV5-5 | ASSQAGTGSLYEQY
11 | medium-sized | TRBJ1-4 | TRBV10-3 | AIGSRQNEKLF
13 | - | TRBJ2-7 | TRBV7-8 | ASSLPSIGSYEQY
14 | few | TRBJ2-2 | TRBV7-2 | ASSLAGGPSTGELF
11 | few | TRBJ1-2 | TRBV5-4 | ASSLVSGGGYT
11 | - | TRBJ2-7 | TRBV27 | ASSLSPYYEQY
14 | - | TRBJ1-6 | TRBV4-2 | ASSQATARNNSSLH
15 | - | TRBJ2-1 | TRBV7-7 | ASSLGLAGSGVNEQF
12 | - | TRBJ2-7 | TRBV20-1 | SVPWTSNSYEQY
9 | few | TRBJ2-5 | TRBV7-6 | ASSQQKTQY
14 | many | TRBJ1-1 | TRBV7-2 | ASSPSAGHRGTEAF
12 | - | TRBJ2-1 | TRBV30 | AWARTGVNNEQF
13 | - | TRBJ2-3 | TRBV7-2 | ASSPGDLSTDTQY
11 | few | TRBJ1-1 | TRBV12-3/TRBV12-4 | ASMASVNTEAF
13 | - | TRBJ2-7 | TRBV10-3 | AISEGGKRRYEQY
10 | many | TRBJ2-2 | TRBV15 | ATSREIGELF
16 | many | TRBJ1-5 | TRBV5-5 | ASSLGGQGPYSNQPQH
13 | few | TRBJ1-2 | TRBV25-1 | ASSEYQGGSYGYT